Below, 4 T cell receptor beta chains from the same sample are listed, as sequenced in a study of cytomegalovirus exposure and HLA in healthy donors. The protocol was immunoSEQ multiplex PCR, while the TCRdb copy is restricted to in-frame clones and leaves out a portion. This sample has approximately 60,000 clones, with approximately 90% found just once. What was sequenced was PBMCs. The origin of the receptors is a man between 18 and 35 years old in good health and CMV-seronegative.

V gene TRBV2 combines with J gene TRBJ2-1; no clear D gene. Deletions cut 4 bases from V and 5 bases from J, with 9 bases between. There are 13 residues in the CDR3. Germline CDR1 and CDR2: SNHLY and FYNNEI. The CDR3 coding sequence is TGTGCCAGCAGTGTTGGCCATGACAATGAGCAGTTCTTC. It codes for CASSVGHDNEQFF.

This clone turned up a few times. V gene TRBV28 combines with J gene TRBJ2-1; D not certain. The CDR3 totals 20 residues. The germline V gene has CDR1 MDHEN and CDR2 SYDVKM. V was clipped by 2 bases and J by 5 bases, with 28 bases between them. Written as DNA, the CDR3 is TGTGCCAGCAGTTTAATAATCAGACGCAGACCCAAAGCAGAGGACAATGAGCAGTTCTTC. The encoded protein is CASSLIIRRRPKAEDNEQFF.

The chain couples TRBV5-1 to TRBJ1-5; D is perhaps TRBD1 (6 bases). V shed 2 bases and J shed 4 bases, with 13 bases lying between them. The CDR3 loop spans 15 amino acids. Germline-derived CDR1 and CDR2 are SGHRS and YFSETQ. The CDR3 sequence: CASSLTGNFNQPQHF. In DNA form, the CDR3 reads TGCGCCAGCAGCTTAACAGGGAATTTTAATCAGCCCCAGCATTTT. The whole variable domain, remainder taken from reference TRBV5-1 and TRBJ1-5, is KAGVTQTPRYLIKTRGQQVTLSCSPISGHRSVSWYQQTPGQGLQFLFEYFSETQRNKGNFPGRFSGRQFSNSRSEMNVSTLELGDSALYLCASSLTGNFNQPQHFGDGTRLSIL.

This chain uses TRBV11-2 with TRBJ1-4; D unclear. This CDR3 comprises 17 residues. V dropped 4 bases and J dropped 0 bases, with 15 bases sitting between them. Germline V gene sequence: CDR1 SGHAT, CDR2 FQNNGV. The CDR3 spells CASSSRGGVATNEKLFF. CDR3 coding DNA: TGTGCCAGCAGCTCGCGTGGTGGAGTCGCAACTAATGAAAAACTGTTTTTT.